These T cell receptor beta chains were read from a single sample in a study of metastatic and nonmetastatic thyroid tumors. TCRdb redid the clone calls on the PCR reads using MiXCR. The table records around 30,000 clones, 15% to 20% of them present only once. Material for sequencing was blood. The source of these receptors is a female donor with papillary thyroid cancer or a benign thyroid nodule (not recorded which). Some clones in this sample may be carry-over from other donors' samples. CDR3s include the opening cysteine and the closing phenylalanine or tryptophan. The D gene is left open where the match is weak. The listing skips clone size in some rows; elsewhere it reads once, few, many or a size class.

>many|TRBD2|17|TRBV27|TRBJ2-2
CASSLTRSGGAGGELFF
TGTGCCAGCAGTCTGACGAGGAGCGGGGGGGCGGGCGGGGAGCTGTTTTTT
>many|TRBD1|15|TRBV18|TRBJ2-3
CASSLRDSGTDTQYF
TGTGCCAGCTCACTCCGGGACAGCGGAACAGATACGCAGTATTTT
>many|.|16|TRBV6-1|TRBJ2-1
CASSEASAGSYNEQFF
TGTGCCAGCAGTGAAGCTTCGGCGGGATCCTACAATGAGCAGTTCTTC
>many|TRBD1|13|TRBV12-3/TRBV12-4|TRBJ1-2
CASSSQGADGYTF
TGTGCCAGCAGTTCGCAGGGGGCGGATGGCTACACCTTC
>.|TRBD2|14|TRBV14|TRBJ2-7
CASSRGGLNPWQYF
TGTGCCAGCAGCCGTGGGGGACTAAACCCTTGGCAGTACTTC
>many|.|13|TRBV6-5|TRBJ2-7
CASSYSRIGEQYF
TGTGCCAGCAGTTACTCCAGAATTGGCGAGCAGTACTTC
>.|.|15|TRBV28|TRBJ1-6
CASSTTPVYNSPLHF
TGTGCCAGCAGTACTACCCCTGTTTATAATTCACCCCTCCACTTT
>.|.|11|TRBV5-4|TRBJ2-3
CASSVSDTQYF
TGTGCCAGCTCAGTTTCAGATACGCAGTATTTT
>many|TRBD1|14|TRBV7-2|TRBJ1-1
CASRTKGGGWEAFF
TGTGCCAGCAGAACCAAGGGAGGGGGCTGGGAAGCTTTCTTT
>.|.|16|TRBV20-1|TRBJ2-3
CSAALRLRGGTDTQYF
TGCAGTGCTGCACTCCGATTGCGCGGGGGCACAGATACGCAGTATTTT
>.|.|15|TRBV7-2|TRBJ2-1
CASSLAVTGGDEQFF
TGTGCCAGCAGCTTAGCGGTTACGGGGGGCGATGAGCAGTTCTTC
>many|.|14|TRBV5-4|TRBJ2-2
CASSLSVVTGELFF
TGTGCCAGCAGCTTGTCAGTTGTCACCGGGGAGCTGTTTTTT
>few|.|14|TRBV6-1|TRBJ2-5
CASRASPARETQYF
TGTGCCAGCAGAGCTTCCCCCGCTAGAGAGACCCAGTACTTC
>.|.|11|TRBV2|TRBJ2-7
CASTDSYEQYF
TGTGCCAGCACCGATAGTTACGAGCAGTACTTC
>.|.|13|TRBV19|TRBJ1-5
CASSIRAAEPQHF
TGTGCCAGTAGTATACGAGCTGCAGAGCCCCAGCATTTT
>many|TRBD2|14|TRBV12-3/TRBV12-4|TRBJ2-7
CASSLGTSAVEQYF
TGTGCCAGCAGTTTGGGGACTAGCGCAGTCGAGCAGTACTTC
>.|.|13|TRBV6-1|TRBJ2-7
CASSLREPYEQYF
TGTGCCAGCAGTTTGCGGGAACCCTACGAGCAGTACTTC
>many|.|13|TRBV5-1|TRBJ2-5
CASSLDIQETQYF
TGCGCCAGCAGCTTGGACATCCAAGAGACCCAGTACTTC